The 12 T cell receptor beta chains presented below share a single source sample, sequenced in a study of PD-L1 blockade in urothelial cancer. The protocol was immunoSEQ multiplex PCR, while the TCRdb copy is restricted to in-frame clones and leaves out a portion. The table shows around 100,000 clones, with approximately 85% occurring only once. Source: PBMCs, taken around atezolizumab (anti-PD-L1) treatment. Every receptor here comes from a man aged 45 to 65 with urothelial cancer.

The V gene is TRBV27, the J gene TRBJ2-5; 8 nucleotides match TRBD2. Germline V gene lookup returns CDR1 MNHEY and CDR2 SMNVEV (reference sequence). With V trimmed by 1 base and J by 1 base, 5 bases remained unmatched. CDR3 length equals 16 residues. CDR3 protein: CASSLLSGSLQETQYF. CDR3 bases: TGTGCCAGCAGTTTATTAAGCGGGAGCCTCCAAGAGACCCAGTACTTC.

The chain employs TRBV7-6 and TRBJ1-2; 7 nucleotides agree with TRBD1. The V gene's germline CDR1 is SGHVS and CDR2 FNYEAQ. V was pared by 5 bases and J by 7 bases, with 7 bases of the junction left unmatched. The CDR3 is 13 residues long. The CDR3 DNA is TGTGCCAGCAGCCAGACAGGGTCCAGTGGCTACACCTTC. Residues: CASSQTGSSGYTF. Filled out from reference TRBV7-6 and TRBJ1-2, the complete variable domain reads GAGVSQSPRYKVTKRGQDVALRCDPISGHVSLYWYRQALGQGPEFLTYFNYEAQQDKSGLPNDRFSAERPEGSISTLTIQRTEQRDSAMYRCASSQTGSSGYTFGSGTRLTVV.

V usage is TRBV5-1 and J usage is TRBJ2-2; 8 bases are shared with TRBD2. Germline loops: CDR1 SGHRS, CDR2 YFSETQ. The CDR3 runs 16 residues. V dropped 0 bases and J dropped 3; count of bases not matched to a gene: 4. CDR3 amino acids: CASSLVLAGYTGELFF. CDR3 nucleotides: TGCGCCAGCAGCTTGGTATTAGCGGGATACACCGGGGAGCTGTTTTTT. The variable domain in full, with the rest retrieved from reference TRBV5-1 and TRBJ2-2, is KAGVTQTPRYLIKTRGQQVTLSCSPISGHRSVSWYQQTPGQGLQFLFEYFSETQRNKGNFPGRFSGRQFSNSRSEMNVSTLELGDSALYLCASSLVLAGYTGELFFGEGSRLTVL.

J is TRBJ2-3 and V is TRBV1; the table's D call, TRBD2, has no DNA check behind it. TRBV1 constitutes a pseudogene. CDR3 length: 20 residues. The CDR3 sequence: CTSSQCRLAGTSRFTDTQYF. CDR3 nucleotides: TGCACCAGCAGCCAATGCCGACTAGCGGGAACCTCCAGATTCACAGATACGCAGTATTTT.

The V and J genes are TRBV4-1 and TRBJ2-5, with D perhaps TRBD1 (5 bases). Trimming cost V 5 bases and J 0 bases, with 13 bases left between them. Germline V gives CDR1 MGHRA, CDR2 YSYEKL. The CDR3 has 15 residues. The CDR3, as DNA: TGCGCCAGCAGCTCCCGGGCAGGGCACCAAGAGACCCAGTACTTC. It codes for CASSSRAGHQETQYF.

CDR3 sequence: CASSVLQGGETQYF. The CDR3 bases are TGTGCCAGCAGCGTACTACAGGGGGGAGAGACCCAGTACTTC. The V call is TRBV9, the J call TRBJ2-5, with 8 bases lining up with TRBD1. The ends lost 1 base at V and 4 bases at J; junction bases unmatched: 3. The germline V gene has CDR1 SGDLS and CDR2 YYNGEE. This CDR3 has 14 residues.

The sample holds a few counts of this clone. This rearrangement joins TRBV10-3 to TRBJ1-5; D possibly corresponds to TRBD1 (5 bases). The germline V and J ends were trimmed by 10 bases and 5 bases, with 15 bases remaining between them. The germline V gene encodes CDR1 ENHRY and CDR2 SYGVKD. The CDR3 is 13 amino acids. CDR3 nucleotide sequence: TGTGCCACCCAAGAGGCGGGACATCAGCCCCAGCATTTT. It encodes CATQEAGHQPQHF.

The chain's CDR3 is CASSRASGSRDEQFF. The CDR3 bases are TGTGCCAGTAGTAGGGCTAGCGGGAGTAGGGATGAGCAGTTCTTC. V usage is TRBV19 and J usage is TRBJ2-1; 10 nucleotides match TRBD2. The J segment lost 8 bases and the V segment lost 4 bases, leaving 8 bases of the junction unmatched. This CDR3 spans 15 amino acids. Germline V gene sequence: CDR1 LNHDA, CDR2 SQIVND (reference sequence).

V usage is TRBV27 and J usage is TRBJ2-7; D may be TRBD1 (6 bases). Germline V gene lookup returns CDR1 MNHEY and CDR2 SMNVEV (reference sequence). The CDR3 runs 14 residues. Deletions cut 5 bases from V and 1 base from J, with 12 bases between. CDR3 sequence reads: CASSHGQSSYEQYF. CDR3 nucleotide sequence: TGTGCCAGCAGTCACGGACAGTCTTCCTACGAGCAGTACTTC.

The CDR3 is CASRSGKNEQFF. The CDR3, as DNA: TGTGCCAGTAGGAGCGGGAAAAATGAGCAGTTCTTC. The genes are TRBV6-5 and TRBJ2-1, with TRBD2 matching 7 bases. Per the germline V gene, CDR1 is MNHEY and CDR2 is SVGAGI. J lost 7 bases, V lost 9 bases, and 6 bases had no gene match. The CDR3 runs 12 residues.

The V gene is TRBV7-2, the J gene TRBJ2-2, with D unclear. Germline V CDR1 and CDR2: SGHTA, FQGNSA. This CDR3 is built from 16 residues. The germline V and J ends were trimmed by 1 base and 6 bases, with 15 bases remaining between them. CDR3 in amino acids: CASSLVVPTVSGELFF. The CDR3 region has the DNA TGTGCCAGCAGCTTAGTAGTCCCTACTGTTTCCGGGGAGCTGTTTTTT.

V usage is TRBV5-4 and J usage is TRBJ2-3; possible D gene TRBD2, 6 bases. CDR3 length equals 15 residues. V was shortened by 0 bases and J by 0 bases, with 8 bases between the two germline ends. The germline V gene has CDR1 SGHNT and CDR2 YYREEE (reference sequence). This chain's CDR3 is CASSLGSGSTDTQYF. CDR3 bases: TGTGCCAGCAGCTTGGGAAGCGGGAGCACAGATACGCAGTATTTT.